This T cell receptor beta chain was captured by sequencing in a study of shared clonotypes between healthy human individuals (dated by TCRdb to 2020 to 2022). A note on the overall study: The cohort comprised a couple of women and three men aged 18 to 49 years. For each donor, CD4 naive and CD4 memory were each run on three plates, CD8 naive on two plates, and CD8 memory on one plate. To estimate repertoire size and how much clonotypes are shared between individuals, the study performed deep sequencing of blood TCR repertoires from 4 to 6 healthy adults. Libraries were prepared and TCR repertoires were sequenced by different laboratories using diverse techniques, in order to increase sequencing depth and limit assay-specific biases. Leukapheresis yielded between about 0.9 and 9.5 billion PBMCs per donor. General findings and caveats noted by the study authors: Clonotypes shared by all four sorted-subset donors showed higher generation probabilities than non-shared clonotypes. Naive subsets generally had larger estimated clonotype richness than memory subsets did. Sharing across four donors was observed for approximately 5% of naive CD4, less than 4% of naive CD8, 2% to 2.5% of memory CD4, and 0.4% of memory CD8 clonotypes. Sampling was restricted to blood, and TCR repertoires in tissues likely differ from the TCR repertoires found in blood. Rarefaction of sorted-subset datasets indicated incomplete sequencing despite the large sequencing depth. The genetic and exposure-history diversity represented was limited by the small number of donors. Pairwise subsampling led to the expectation that sequencing depth would affect the degree of clonotype sharing among donors.

This clone was recorded only once. Its antigen specificity is not known. It has no much larger one-base neighbor in the sample; base qualities were not kept. Taken from the germline V gene, the CDR1 and CDR2 loops are SQVTM and ANQGSEA. V sheds 4 bases and J sheds 0 bases, leaving 7 bases between their ends. The CDR3, cysteine through phenylalanine, is 13 amino acids long. Of all the DNA, just the CDR3 is kept, 39 bases in frame from base 1. TCR CDR3 regions were amplified from genomic DNA by multiplex PCR using the deep immunoSEQ assay. For each cell subset, the extracted genomic DNA was distributed evenly across all wells of several immunoSEQ 96-well plates, and each plate served as one replicate. Each replicate PCR for sorted subsets received around 200 ng genomic DNA, equal to about 30,000 T cell genomes. Purified libraries were quantified with a Qubit 3.0 fluorometer, sized on a Bioanalyzer 2100, and re-quantified with the KAPA Library Quantification kit. A separate single-read 150-cycle Illumina NextSeq 550 flow cell was used to sequence each immunoSEQ 96-well plate. The study's processing was this. Because only junctional sequences without quality scores were contained in the immunoSEQ output, filtering matching that applied to full-length reads could not be performed. To assign V/J genes and CDR3, sequences were annotated against IMGT germline references using PyIR, a Python wrapper for IgBLAST v1.9. Reads with weak V/J assignments (E-value above 1e-6), missing CDR3, stop codons, out-of-frame junctions, or ambiguous translated residues were removed. V3J clonotypes were defined by identical inferred V gene, J gene, and CDR3 amino acid sequence. Percentage overlap between repertoires was computed as shared unique clonotypes divided by the size of the smaller repertoire. Three approaches were used to assess repertoire richness: RTK rarefaction, the Chao1 estimator, and Recon v2.1 estimates of unobserved clonotypes. OLGA was used to compute generation probabilities for all TCRbeta clonotypes that the gDNA method yielded from a few donors. Held by TCRdb, this immuneACCESS table contains in-frame sequences only and omits some clones. Under half of the omission traces to an unresolved V gene where checked; the cause of the rest is unknown. V and J calls and clone size are those listed in that table; D and trimming were worked out from the DNA. This sample lists about 330,000 clones; under 80% were detected once. The ten largest account for about 9.4% of the sample.

The donors were healthy, HIV-negative adults with no recently reported acute infections or vaccinations. Only Caucasian adults living in Nashville, Tennessee, USA were represented among the donors. Magnetic negative selection was used to enrich CD4+ T cells, after which naive cells were positively selected on CD45RA and the negative fraction became the memory subset. Blood was collected by leukapheresis, and PBMCs were isolated by Ficoll-Histopaque density gradient centrifugation and then cryopreserved in liquid nitrogen vapor phase. Analytical flow cytometry was used to check the purity and quantity of every magnetically sorted T cell population. Each sorted fraction had its genomic DNA isolated and then quantified by UV absorbance on a Nanodrop 2000c.

This clonotype was obtained from a man aged 30 to 39 in good health. Sequenced material: memory CD4+ T cells sorted from blood. The cell subset or site label of this sample denotes: CD45RA-negative fraction. The sequence joins TRBV29-1 to TRBJ2-1, with no reliable assignment of the D segment. The CDR3 here reads CSVGSVSYNEQFF. The nucleotide sequence is given as TGCAGCGTTGGGAGCGTCTCCTACAATGAGCAGTTCTTC.